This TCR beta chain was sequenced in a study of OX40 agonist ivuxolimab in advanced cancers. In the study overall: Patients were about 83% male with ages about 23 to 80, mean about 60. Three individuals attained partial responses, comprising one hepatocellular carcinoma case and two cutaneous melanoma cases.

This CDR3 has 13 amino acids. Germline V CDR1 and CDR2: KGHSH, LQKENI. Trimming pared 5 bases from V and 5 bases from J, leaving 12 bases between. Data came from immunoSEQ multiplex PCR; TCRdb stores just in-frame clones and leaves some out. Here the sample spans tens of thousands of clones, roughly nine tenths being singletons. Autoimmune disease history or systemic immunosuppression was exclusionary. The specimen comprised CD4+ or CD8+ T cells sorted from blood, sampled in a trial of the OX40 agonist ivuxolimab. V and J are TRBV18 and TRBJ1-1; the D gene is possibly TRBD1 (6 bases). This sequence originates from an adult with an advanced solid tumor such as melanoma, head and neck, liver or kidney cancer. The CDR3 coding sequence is TGTGCCAGCTCAACAGGGAGGTGGACTGAAGCTTTCTTT. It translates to CASSTGRWTEAFF.